Shown below are 4 T cell receptor beta chains from a single sample sequenced in a study of blood T cells in healthy people across ages (dated by TCRdb to about 2015). Library preparation used 5' RACE. Sequencing relied on an Illumina HiSeq 2500. The second PCR ran for about 6 to 11 cycles and used a J-beta primer mix along with a sample-barcoded 5' primer. Using fastp at Q25 and MiXCR, TCRdb reprocessed the public reads and kept productive beta chains. Each entry merges the rows of one CDR3 protein and shows their most common DNA and genes. Across this sample there are over 1.5 million distinct CDR3 sequences, with about 50% seen only once. The ten largest clones take up less than 2.5% of the sample. The sample comprised blood. Receptors were obtained from a woman aged 40 to 50 in good health.

The chain joins TRBV20-1 to TRBJ1-6; 9 bases map to TRBD1. The CDR3 consists of 15 residues. Trimming removed 2 bases from V and 7 bases from J; junction bases left unmatched: 6. Looked up from germline, CDR1 is DFQATT and CDR2 is SNEGSKA (reference sequence). The CDR3 DNA is TGCAGTGCTAGACCTCCCGGGACAGGGAATTCACCCCTCCACTTT. As protein: CSARPPGTGNSPLHF.

The chain carries TRBV25-1 and TRBJ1-2, with 11 nucleotides matching TRBD1. The germline V gene encodes CDR1 MGHDK and CDR2 SYGVNS. The CDR3 loop spans 16 amino acids. V lost 3 bases and J lost 1; bases outside the gene matches: 4. CDR3 amino acids: CASSDGTGGINYGYTF. The CDR3 DNA follows: TGTGCCAGCAGTGATGGGACAGGGGGAATTAACTATGGCTACACCTTC.

Ten or more counts support this clonotype. The chain links TRBV11-2 to TRBJ2-7; perhaps D is TRBD1 or TRBD2 (5 bases each). CDR1 and CDR2 (germline): SGHAT, FQNNGV. The CDR3 spans 14 residues. V lost 3 bases and J 1 base, leaving 10 bases between the germline ends. The CDR3 nucleotides read TGTGCCAGCAGCTTTGGGGGAAATTCCTACGAGCAGTACTTC. Translation: CASSFGGNSYEQYF.

This clonotype was counted only a few times. The chain couples TRBV20-1 to TRBJ2-6; D is undetermined. With 7 bases removed from V and 1 base from J, the gap between germline ends came to 11 bases. Germline V gene sequence: CDR1 DFQATT, CDR2 SNEGSKA (reference sequence). The CDR3 is 14 residues long. CDR3 bases: TGCAGTGGCAGAACCCTATCTGGGGCCAACGTCCTGACTTTC. It codes for CSGRTLSGANVLTF.